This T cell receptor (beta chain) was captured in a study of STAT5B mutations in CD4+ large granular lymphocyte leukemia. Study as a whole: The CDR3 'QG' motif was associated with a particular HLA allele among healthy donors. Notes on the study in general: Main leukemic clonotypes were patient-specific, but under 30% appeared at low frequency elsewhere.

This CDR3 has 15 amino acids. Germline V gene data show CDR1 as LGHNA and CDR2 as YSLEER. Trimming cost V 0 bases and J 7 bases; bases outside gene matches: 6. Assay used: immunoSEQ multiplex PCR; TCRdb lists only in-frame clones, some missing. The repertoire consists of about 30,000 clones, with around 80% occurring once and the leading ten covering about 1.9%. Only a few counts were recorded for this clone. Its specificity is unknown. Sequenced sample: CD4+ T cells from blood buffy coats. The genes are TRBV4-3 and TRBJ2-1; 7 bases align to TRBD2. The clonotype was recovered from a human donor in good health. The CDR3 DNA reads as TGCGCCAGCAGCCAAGATGTGGTAGCGGGTAATGAGCAGTTCTTC. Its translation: CASSQDVVAGNEQFF.